Following are 29 T cell receptor beta chains from one sample sequenced in a study. TCRdb reanalysed the 5' RACE reads using MiXCR and keeps one entry per CDR3 protein. The data contain 46,000 or so distinct CDR3 sequences, over 20% of them singletons. Cells sorted as Tregs were CD4+, CD25+ and CD127-/low. What was sequenced was Tregs sorted from a lymph node. Receptors were obtained from a female donor with breast cancer.

This clonotype was observed a handful of times. Because the CDR3 is missing its conserved closing phenylalanine or tryptophan, this is likely a read error. V gene TRBV12-3 or TRBV12-4 combines with J gene TRBJ2-2, with 9 bases fitting TRBD2. The CDR3 length is 15 residues. V lost 4 bases to trimming and J lost 4 bases; unmatched junction nucleotides: 4. Here the CDR3 DNA reads TGTGCCAGCAGTTGGGGACTAGCAGGCACCGGGGAGCTGTTTTTA. Translated: CASSWGLAGTGELFL.

Points on this clonotype: This may come from a read error, since a much larger clone is one base off. The conserved phenylalanine or tryptophan normally closing the CDR3 is absent here, so this likely arose from a read error. The chain is built from TRBV6-5 and TRBJ1-2; the D gene is possibly TRBD1 (6 bases). The germline V and J ends were trimmed by 0 bases and 4 bases, with 12 bases remaining between them. This CDR3 has 15 residues. The germline CDR1 and CDR2 sequences are MNHEY and SVGAGI. CDR3 nucleotides: TGTGCCAGCAGTTACTCGACGGGGGCGGGCTATGGCTACACCTCC. Translating gives CASSYSTGAGYGYTS.

There are many counts of this clonotype. The rearrangement uses TRBV6-1 and TRBJ2-1, with D possibly matching TRBD1 (6 bases). This CDR3 has 14 residues. The V end was cut by 6 bases, the J end by 12 bases, with 21 bases between. From germline, CDR1 is MNHNS and CDR2 SASEGT. This chain's CDR3 is CASRETTGLSPQFF. For the CDR3, the DNA is TGTGCCAGCAGGGAAACTACAGGGCTATCCCCGCAGTTCTTC.

This clonotype was found many times. The chain employs TRBV9 and TRBJ2-3; maybe TRBD1 (6 bases). Germline assignment: CDR1 SGDLS and CDR2 YYNGEE. The V end was cut by 4 bases, the J end by 6 bases, with 21 bases between. The CDR3 runs to 16 residues. CDR3 protein: CASSPHRTAHMDTQYF. CDR3 DNA: TGTGCCAGCAGCCCACATCGGACAGCACATATGGATACGCAGTATTTT.

The V and J genes are TRBV7-9 and TRBJ2-7; D is uncertain. V lost 2 bases and J lost 6, with 5 bases in between. The germline V gene encodes CDR1 SEHNR and CDR2 FQNEAQ (reference sequence). The CDR3 has 11 residues. The CDR3 nucleotides read TGTGCCAGCAGCTTATTTGGCGAGCAGTACTTC. Its translation is CASSLFGEQYF.

This clonotype was counted at least ten times. The rearrangement links TRBV20-1 to TRBJ2-5, with unresolved D. Deletions cut 0 bases from V and 2 bases from J, with 13 bases between. The germline gives CDR1 DFQATT, CDR2 SNEGSKA (reference sequence). The CDR3 covers 15 residues. The CDR3 here is CSARDKGRLQETQYF. As DNA, the CDR3 is TGCAGTGCTAGAGATAAAGGCAGGTTACAAGAGACCCAGTACTTC.

The CDR3 nucleotides read TGTGCCAGCTCACCACAAACACTAGCGGGAGTTTGGCAAGAGACCCAGTACTTC. Protein sequence: CASSPQTLAGVWQETQYF. The rearrangement links TRBV18 to TRBJ2-5, with 11 positions matching TRBD2. The V gene end was trimmed by 1 base and the J gene end by 2 bases; junction bases not matched to a gene: 9. Germline V gives CDR1 KGHSH, CDR2 LQKENI. This CDR3 spans 18 amino acids.

The chain couples TRBV11-2 to TRBJ2-5, with 11 bases fitting TRBD2. CDR1 is SGHAT, CDR2 FQNNGV, per germline. CDR3 size: 15 residues. J was trimmed by 3 bases and V by 0 bases; bases with no gene match: 0. The CDR3 region is CASSLELAGEETQYF. As DNA, the CDR3 is TGTGCCAGCAGCTTAGAACTAGCGGGAGAAGAGACCCAGTACTTC.

As concerns this clonotype: A much larger clone differs from this one at a single base, so this may be a read error. The gene calls are TRBV5-1 and TRBJ2-2, with 8 bases matching TRBD1. The CDR3 loop spans 15 amino acids. Germline CDR1 and CDR2: SGHRS and YFSETQ. CDR3: CAGSTIQGGTGELFF. The CDR3 DNA is TGCGCCGGCAGCACCATACAGGGGGGCACCGGGGAGCTGTTTTTT.

This clonotype was detected ten times or more. The rearrangement uses TRBV12-3 or TRBV12-4 and TRBJ2-1; 8 bases are a match to TRBD2. Trimming took 8 bases from V and 7 from J; bases not matched to a gene: 10. This CDR3 is built from 14 residues. DNA for the CDR3: TGTGCCAGCCTAAAGGGACTAGAGGGGAATGAGCAGTTCTTC. Encoded protein: CASLKGLEGNEQFF.

V usage is TRBV12-3 or TRBV12-4 and J usage is TRBJ2-1; 9 nucleotides agree with TRBD2. J lost 6 bases, V lost 1 base, and 4 bases had no gene match. CDR3 length: 15 amino acids. This chain's CDR3 is CASSLGGRAFNEQFF. CDR3 sequence (DNA): TGTGCCAGCAGTTTAGGCGGGAGGGCCTTCAATGAGCAGTTCTTC.

This clonotype was seen a few times. The chain has TRBV20-1 and TRBJ2-3; possibly TRBD2 for D (6 bases). Trimming took off 6 bases at V and 2 bases at J, with 12 bases between the two ends. CDR3 length equals 13 residues. The germline CDR1 and CDR2 sequences are DFQATT and SNEGSKA (reference sequence). Here the CDR3 reads CSALDYLTDTQYF. CDR3 DNA sequence: TGCAGTGCCCTGGACTACCTCACAGATACGCAGTATTTT.

V usage is TRBV5-4 and J usage is TRBJ1-1; a weak D match, TRBD1 (5 bases). This CDR3 spans 15 amino acids. Looked up from germline, CDR1 is SGHNT and CDR2 is YYREEE (reference sequence). V was cut by 0 bases and J by 4 bases, with 13 bases left in between. The CDR3 here is CASSLARDPPTEAFF. The CDR3 DNA reads as TGTGCCAGCAGCTTGGCGAGGGACCCCCCCACTGAAGCTTTCTTT.

A few counts support this clonotype. The V gene is TRBV6-6, the J gene TRBJ1-6; D gene uncertain. Germline-derived CDR1 and CDR2 are MNHNY and SVGAGI (reference sequence). V shed 2 bases and J shed 6 bases, with 17 bases lying between them. This CDR3 region has 17 residues. For the CDR3, the DNA is TGTGCCAGCAGTTACCCGGACGGAGACATTCGTAATTCACCCCTCCACTTT. It codes for CASSYPDGDIRNSPLHF.

V is TRBV5-1 and J is TRBJ1-2; 7 nucleotides match TRBD1. V gave up 1 base and J gave up 8 bases; unmatched junction bases: 14. Germline lookup yields CDR1 SGHRS and CDR2 YFSETQ. The CDR3 is 16 amino acids. The CDR3 sequence: CASSLRSSTGERGYTF. The CDR3 DNA sequence: TGCGCCAGCAGCTTGCGGTCGAGCACAGGGGAGAGGGGCTACACCTTC.

This clonotype occurred many times. The chain has TRBV28 and TRBJ1-2, with D tentatively TRBD1 (6 bases). CDR3 length: 15 residues. CDR1 MDHEN and CDR2 SYDVKM come from the germline V gene. The germline V and J ends were trimmed by 2 bases and 5 bases, with 15 bases remaining between them. CDR3 bases: TGTGCCAGCAGTTTAGGGGGGCTATCGGAATATGGCTACACCTTC. Translated: CASSLGGLSEYGYTF.

CDR3: CASSDHGATNEKLFF. The DNA for the CDR3 is TGTGCCTCGTCTGACCACGGAGCAACTAATGAAAAACTGTTTTTT. The gene calls are TRBV30 and TRBJ1-4; D ambiguous. This CDR3 is built from 15 residues. CDR1 is GTSNPN, CDR2 SVGIG, per germline (reference sequence). Trimming pared 7 bases from V and 0 bases from J, leaving 15 bases between. The variable domain in full, completed from reference TRBV30 and TRBJ1-4, reads SQTIHQWPATLVQPVGSPLSLECTVEGTSNPNLYWYRQAAGRGLQLLFYSVGIGQISSEVPQNLSASRPQDRQFILSSKKLLLSDSGFYLCASSDHGATNEKLFFGSGTQLSVL.

This clonotype was observed many times. The chain carries TRBV9 and TRBJ2-3; 7 nucleotides match TRBD2. The CDR3 loop spans 15 amino acids. Looked up from germline, CDR1 is SGDLS and CDR2 is YYNGEE. Unmatched junction bases numbered 6, after V lost 2 bases and J lost 3 bases. The CDR3 loop reads CASSVSGLGTDTQYF. In DNA, the CDR3 is TGTGCCAGCAGCGTGTCCGGACTAGGTACAGATACGCAGTATTTT.

About this clonotype itself: The junction and the germline gene differ at one end; a read error may be behind it. The J gene is TRBJ1-2, the V gene TRBV27; a weak D match, TRBD1 (6 bases). The CDR3 length is 14 residues. Looked up from germline, CDR1 is MNHEY and CDR2 is SMNVEV (reference sequence). CDR3 bases: TGTGTCAGCAGAGGGGCAGGGGCGACGAGGGGCTACACCTTC. This translates into CVSRGAGATRGYTF.

Points on this clonotype: A much larger clone lies one base from this, so it may be a read error. This sequence joins TRBV20-1 and TRBJ2-1, with 11 bases lining up with TRBD2. Germline loops: CDR1 DFQATT, CDR2 SNEGSKA (reference sequence). The CDR3 spans 14 residues. The CDR3: CGAPPGLADNEQFF. CDR3 bases: TGCGGTGCTCCCCCGGGACTAGCGGACAATGAGCAGTTCTTC.

This clonotype was counted only a few times. The rearrangement joins TRBV5-1 to TRBJ1-2; 10 nucleotides line up with TRBD1. Germline CDR1 and CDR2: SGHRS and YFSETQ. Trimming took 2 bases from V and 5 from J; bases not matched to a gene: 3. CDR3 length: 14 residues. Written as DNA, the CDR3 is TGCGCCAGCAGCTTAGGGACAGGGGCTTATGGCTACACCTTC. Its translation: CASSLGTGAYGYTF.

This clonotype is labeled as medium-sized (0.01 to 0.1%). The rearrangement joins TRBV5-5 to TRBJ2-3; TRBD2 matches at 7 bases. This CDR3 is built from 14 residues. The V and J ends lost 4 bases and 0 bases, in that order; junction bases with no gene match: 2. Germline-derived CDR1 and CDR2 are SGHKS and YYEKEE (reference sequence). The CDR3, as DNA: TGTGCCAGCAGCCGAGCGGGAAGCACAGATACGCAGTATTTT. Amino acid sequence: CASSRAGSTDTQYF.

This CDR3 reads CASSLLTGSYGYTF. CDR3 bases: TGTGCCAGCAGCCTCCTAACAGGCAGCTATGGCTACACCTTC. The genes are TRBV7-9 and TRBJ1-2; D is possibly TRBD1 (5 bases). Deletions cut 5 bases from V and 4 bases from J, with 14 bases between. CDR1 is SEHNR, CDR2 FQNEAQ, per germline (reference sequence). CDR3 length: 14 amino acids.

The gene calls are TRBV7-9 and TRBJ2-7; D is unclear. The CDR3 is made up of 18 amino acids. Germline CDR1 reads SEHNR; CDR2 reads FQNEAQ (reference sequence). V gave up 5 bases and J gave up 4 bases, with 27 bases separating them. The CDR3 DNA follows: TGTGCCAGCAGCCCGAGCGAAAAGGGTGTAACCCTCGGGTACGAGCAGTACTTC. It specifies CASSPSEKGVTLGYEQYF.

With respect to this clonotype: A read error may explain this, as a much larger clone is one base away. The chain uses TRBV6-6 and TRBJ2-2; 7 positions agree with TRBD1. The V gene's germline CDR1 is MNHNY and CDR2 SVGAGI (reference sequence). CDR3 length: 19 residues. Trimming took 2 bases from V and 3 from J; bases not matched to a gene: 15. CDR3 in DNA: TGTGCCAGCAGTTACACCGGGACAGAGTATTTAGTGGACACCGGGGAGCTGTTTTTT. Translating it yields CASSYTGTEYLVDTGELFF.

This clonotype appeared a few times. CDR3 nucleotides: TGTGCCAGCAGTTACCGCACTTATAATTCACCCCTCCACTTT. It translates to CASSYRTYNSPLHF. The genes are TRBV6-5 and TRBJ1-6; D not resolved. With 2 bases removed from V and 4 bases from J, the gap between germline ends came to 6 bases. The germline CDR1 and CDR2 sequences are MNHEY and SVGAGI. The CDR3 consists of 14 residues.

This clonotype came up a few times. The genes are TRBV11-2 and TRBJ1-2; D call uncertain. This CDR3 is built from 15 residues. The germline CDR1 and CDR2 sequences are SGHAT and FQNNGV. V dropped 5 bases and J dropped 0 bases, with 13 bases sitting between them. CDR3 amino acids: CASSPGFSPNYGYTF. CDR3 bases: TGTGCCAGCAGCCCTGGGTTCAGCCCTAACTATGGCTACACCTTC. Complete variable domain (other parts from reference TRBV11-2 and TRBJ1-2): EAGVAQSPRYKIIEKRQSVAFWCNPISGHATLYWYQQILGQGPKLLIQFQNNGVVDDSQLPKDRFSAERLKGVDSTLKIQPAKLEDSAVYLCASSPGFSPNYGYTFGSGTRLTVV.

This clonotype showed up just a few times. The V call is TRBV4-1, the J call TRBJ2-3; 8 bases match TRBD2. Germline V lookup: CDR1 MGHRA, CDR2 YSYEKL. The CDR3 sequence is 15 residues long. V lost 2 bases, J lost 5 bases, and 6 bases stayed unmatched. The CDR3 region is CASSQPGTRKDTQYF. DNA for the CDR3: TGCGCCAGCAGCCAACCCGGGACTAGAAAAGATACGCAGTATTTT.

This clonotype showed up just a few times. The chain has TRBV27 and TRBJ2-7; 13 positions agree with TRBD2. The CDR3 length is 18 residues. The germline CDR1 and CDR2 sequences are MNHEY and SMNVEV (reference sequence). V gave up 4 bases and J gave up 6 bases; unmatched junction bases: 15. CDR3 bases: TGTGCCAGCAGTTCCCAATTCGACACTAGCGGGAGGGTACGCGAGCAGTACTTC. Translation gives CASSSQFDTSGRVREQYF.